This entry lists 22 T cell receptor beta chains sequenced from one sample in a study of blood T cell repertoires in COVID-19. Produced via immunoSEQ multiplex PCR; TCRdb's table is partial and in-frame only. The table shows 250,000 to 300,000 clones, with approximately 85% occurring only once. The specimen sequenced was peripheral blood. Receptors originate from a man aged 50 to 59 with active or convalescent COVID-19.

V gene TRBV7-9 combines with J gene TRBJ1-5; a weak D match, TRBD1 (5 bases). Trimming took 3 bases from V and 7 from J, leaving 10 bases between them. The germline gives CDR1 SEHNR, CDR2 FQNEAQ (reference sequence). The CDR3 extends over 13 amino acids. DNA of the CDR3: TGTGCCAGCAGCTTTGGGGGGAAACAGCCCCAGCATTTT. Protein product: CASSFGGKQPQHF.

This clone has a handful of counts. The chain links TRBV2 to TRBJ1-1; no firm D call. CDR1 SNHLY and CDR2 FYNNEI come from the germline V gene. The CDR3 sequence is 12 residues long. V was shortened by 3 bases and J by 3 bases, with 5 bases between the two germline ends. The CDR3 coding sequence is TGTGCCAGCAGTGAGGGCTACACTGAAGCTTTCTTT. It translates to CASSEGYTEAFF.

The chain uses TRBV7-2 and TRBJ2-7; D is possibly TRBD2 (7 bases). The CDR3 runs to 13 residues. The V end was cut by 6 bases, the J end by 6 bases, with 15 bases between. Germline V gene data show CDR1 as SGHTA and CDR2 as FQGNSA. The CDR3 region is CASRPVGGLEQYF. In DNA form, the CDR3 reads TGTGCCAGCAGACCGGTGGGGGGGCTCGAGCAGTACTTC.

The V and J genes are TRBV6-5 and TRBJ2-1, with 7 bases that match TRBD2. V trimming: 6 bases; J trimming: 4 bases; junction bases outside the gene matches: 6. The germline CDR1 and CDR2 sequences are MNHEY and SVGAGI. This CDR3 is built from 14 residues. The CDR3 protein is CASRAGLPYNEQFF. The CDR3 nucleotides are TGTGCCAGCAGAGCGGGACTACCTTACAATGAGCAGTTCTTC.

The CDR3 DNA sequence: TGTGCCAGCAGCTTAGGCCCGGACAGCTCCTACGAGCAGTACTTC. Its protein product is CASSLGPDSSYEQYF. The chain employs TRBV13 and TRBJ2-7, with D perhaps TRBD1 (6 bases). V was pared by 0 bases and J by 0 bases, with 9 bases between. Germline values: CDR1 PRHDT, CDR2 FYEKMQ (reference sequence). The CDR3 totals 15 residues.

This clone was observed a few times. CDR3 sequence reads: CASSFRRPQHF. The CDR3 region has the DNA TGTGCCAGCAGCTTTCGTCGGCCCCAGCATTTT. V and J are TRBV7-3 and TRBJ1-5; D is uncertain. Trimming removed 3 bases at V and 9 bases at J, with 6 bases between. Germline V lookup: CDR1 SGHTA, CDR2 FQGTGA. The length of the CDR3 is 11 residues. Supplemented by reference TRBV7-3 and TRBJ1-5, the full variable domain reads GAGVSQTPSNKVTEKGKYVELRCDPISGHTALYWYRQSLGQGPEFLIYFQGTGAADDSGLPNDRFFAVRPEGSVSTLKIQRTERGDSAVYLCASSFRRPQHFGDGTRLSIL.

V and J are TRBV5-5 and TRBJ2-1; 10 bases line up with TRBD2. Germline V CDR1 and CDR2: SGHKS, YYEKEE (reference sequence). The CDR3 length is 19 residues. Germline trimming cut 3 bases from V and 6 bases from J; bases unmatched to any gene: 18. The DNA for the CDR3 is TGTGCCAGCAGCTCTTGGGGGACATCCTATAGCGGGAGGAGCAATGAGCAGTTCTTC. Translating gives CASSSWGTSYSGRSNEQFF.

The J gene is TRBJ2-1, the V gene TRBV6-6, with D perhaps matching TRBD2 (6 bases). This CDR3 region has 16 residues. Germline CDR1 reads MNHNY; CDR2 reads SVGAGI (reference sequence). With 4 bases removed from V and 7 bases from J, the gap between germline ends came to 20 bases. This chain's CDR3 is CASSSVAPAAGNEQFF. The CDR3 nucleotides are TGTGCCAGCAGTTCGGTCGCTCCCGCGGCGGGGAATGAGCAGTTCTTC.

Remarks on this clone: Different DNA sequences within this sample yield the same CDR3. The chain employs TRBV7-9 and TRBJ1-4, with 7 bases fitting TRBD1. Trimming took 3 bases from V and 7 from J; bases not matched to a gene: 5. Germline CDR1 is SEHNR and CDR2 is FQNEAQ (reference sequence). This CDR3 is built from 14 residues. DNA for the CDR3: TGTGCCAGCAGCTTGGGGCAGGGGGGTGAAAAACTGTTTTTT. Protein sequence: CASSLGQGGEKLFF. The variable domain in full, completed from reference TRBV7-9 and TRBJ1-4, reads DTGVSQNPRHKITKRGQNVTFRCDPISEHNRLYWYRQTLGQGPEFLTYFQNEAQLEKSRLLSDRFSAERPKGSFSTLEIQRTEQGDSAMYLCASSLGQGGEKLFFGSGTQLSVL.

The rearrangement joins TRBV30 to TRBJ1-3; unclear D gene. Germline assignment: CDR1 GTSNPN and CDR2 SVGIG (reference sequence). The CDR3 has 13 residues. V lost 1 base, J lost 9 bases, and 13 bases lay in between. The CDR3 DNA sequence: TGTGCCTGGAGTGGCACAGACCAGATCACCATATATTTT. Its translation is CAWSGTDQITIYF.

V is TRBV19 and J is TRBJ1-5; TRBD1 matches at 7 bases. This CDR3 has 16 residues. Losses at the gene ends were 7 bases for V and 2 bases for J; bases not matched to a gene: 11. The germline CDR1 and CDR2 sequences are LNHDA and SQIVND (reference sequence). The CDR3 spells CASTEGQLYRNQPQHF. CDR3 sequence (DNA): TGTGCCAGTACCGAGGGACAGCTTTATCGCAATCAGCCCCAGCATTTT.

CDR3 nucleotide sequence: TGTGCCACCTGGACCGGGACTAGCGGCCACAATGAGCAGTTCTTC. This codes for CATWTGTSGHNEQFF. The V and J genes are TRBV27 and TRBJ2-1; 11 positions match TRBD2. Looked up from germline, CDR1 is MNHEY and CDR2 is SMNVEV (reference sequence). This CDR3 has 15 residues. Trimming at V came to 10 bases and at J to 5 bases, leaving 10 bases not matched to a gene.

This clone was seen a handful of times. The V and J genes are TRBV5-1 and TRBJ2-5, with TRBD2 matching over 13 bases. Germline values: CDR1 SGHRS, CDR2 YFSETQ. The length of the CDR3 is 17 residues. The trim removed 0 bases at V and 4 bases at J, leaving 6 bases unmatched. The CDR3 bases are TGCGCCAGCAGCTTGGCCTCACTAGCGGGAGGGAGAGAGACCCAGTACTTC. Its translation: CASSLASLAGGRETQYF. The whole variable domain, filled in from reference TRBV5-1 and TRBJ2-5, reads KAGVTQTPRYLIKTRGQQVTLSCSPISGHRSVSWYQQTPGQGLQFLFEYFSETQRNKGNFPGRFSGRQFSNSRSEMNVSTLELGDSALYLCASSLASLAGGRETQYFGPGTRLLVL.

This rearrangement joins TRBV3-1 (or the pseudogene TRBV3-2) to TRBJ2-5; D is undetermined. The germline V and J ends were trimmed by 2 bases and 4 bases, with 11 bases remaining between them. The CDR3 consists of 14 residues. Germline CDR1 is LGHDT and CDR2 is YNNKEL (reference sequence). For the CDR3, the DNA is TGTGCCAGCAGCCAATTAGTTGGTCGAGAGACCCAGTACTTC. This translates into CASSQLVGRETQYF.

This rearrangement joins TRBV19 to TRBJ1-5; maybe TRBD1 (5 bases). Germline CDR1 and CDR2: LNHDA and SQIVND (reference sequence). The V and J ends lost 6 bases and 10 bases respectively, with 19 bases between them. The CDR3 is made up of 14 amino acids. This CDR3 reads CASRYRLLGEPQHF. The CDR3 DNA sequence: TGTGCCAGTAGATACAGGCTTTTAGGGGAACCCCAGCATTTT. The variable domain in full, completed from reference TRBV19 and TRBJ1-5, reads DGGITQSPKYLFRKEGQNVTLSCEQNLNHDAMYWYRQDPGQGLRLIYYSQIVNDFQKGDIAEGYSVSREKKESFPLTVTSAQKNPTAFYLCASRYRLLGEPQHFGDGTRLSIL.

The V and J genes are TRBV19 and TRBJ2-3; D not certain. There are 13 residues in the CDR3. CDR1 is LNHDA and CDR2 is SQIVND in the germline V gene (reference sequence). V lost 5 bases, J lost 0 bases, and 6 bases lay in between. The CDR3 DNA follows: TGTGCCAGTAGTGCGACTAGCACAGATACGCAGTATTTT. Protein: CASSATSTDTQYF. The whole variable domain, filled in from reference TRBV19 and TRBJ2-3, reads DGGITQSPKYLFRKEGQNVTLSCEQNLNHDAMYWYRQDPGQGLRLIYYSQIVNDFQKGDIAEGYSVSREKKESFPLTVTSAQKNPTAFYLCASSATSTDTQYFGPGTRLTVL.

The chain carries TRBV5-1 and TRBJ2-7; D might be TRBD2 (6 bases). Trimming cost V 0 bases and J 6 bases, with 13 bases left between them. This CDR3 region has 14 residues. Germline V gives CDR1 SGHRS, CDR2 YFSETQ. CDR3 sequence reads: CASSLGSGGSEQYF. For the CDR3, the DNA is TGCGCCAGCAGCTTGGGTAGCGGCGGCAGCGAGCAGTACTTC.

This rearrangement joins TRBV7-2 to TRBJ1-5; tentative D call: TRBD1 (5 bases). V was cut by 1 base and J by 6 bases, with 13 bases left in between. CDR1 SGHTA and CDR2 FQGNSA come from the germline V gene. The CDR3 length is 15 residues. The CDR3 DNA sequence: TGTGCCAGCAGCTTAGTTAGGGGTCCTCGTCAGCCCCAGCATTTT. Translation gives CASSLVRGPRQPQHF.

This chain connects TRBV9 to TRBJ2-7, with D uncertain. This CDR3 region has 14 residues. V was clipped by 3 bases and J by 1 base, with 11 bases between them. Germline assignment: CDR1 SGDLS and CDR2 YYNGEE. The CDR3 sequence: CASSAGSGSYEQYF. The CDR3 DNA reads TGTGCCAGCAGCGCCGGATCAGGATCCTACGAGCAGTACTTC.

V usage is TRBV29-1 and J usage is TRBJ2-7, with 10 bases lining up with TRBD1. V trimming: 4 bases; J trimming: 3 bases; junction bases outside the gene matches: 3. Germline V gene data show CDR1 as SQVTM and CDR2 as ANQGSEA. CDR3 size: 13 residues. The CDR3 loop is CSVGGTGDYEQYF. CDR3 nucleotides: TGCAGCGTTGGCGGGACAGGGGACTACGAGCAGTACTTC.

This clone was seen repeatedly, ten times or more. V gene TRBV7-9 combines with J gene TRBJ2-7, with a weak D call TRBD1 (6 bases). Germline-derived CDR1 and CDR2 are SEHNR and FQNEAQ (reference sequence). The CDR3 has 15 residues. V lost 5 bases and J lost 0, with 14 bases in between. Here the CDR3 DNA reads TGTGCCAGCAGCCCAAGAGACAGGAGCTCCTACGAGCAGTACTTC. This translates into CASSPRDRSSYEQYF.

The V and J genes are TRBV13 and TRBJ1-2; D gene ambiguous. This CDR3 is 16 amino acids long. CDR1 and CDR2 (germline): PRHDT, FYEKMQ (reference sequence). The V gene lost 4 bases and the J gene lost 7 bases, with 22 bases spanning the gap. As DNA, the CDR3 is TGTGCCAGCAGCTCCAATAGTCCCAATGGGCCACTTGGCTACACCTTC. It yields the protein CASSSNSPNGPLGYTF.